The 31 T cell receptor beta chains in this list originate from one sample, sequenced in a study. Using its own MiXCR run on the RT-PCR reads, TCRdb lists one record per CDR3 protein. The sample lists about 680,000 distinct CDR3 sequences; around 14% were seen once. The sequenced sample was memory CD4+ T cells from blood. The receptors derive from a female donor in good health, serving as a healthy control.

The rearrangement links TRBV7-2 to TRBJ2-7; TRBD1 matches at 8 bases. V trimming: 3 bases; J trimming: 3 bases; junction bases outside the gene matches: 10. CDR1 and CDR2 (germline): SGHTA, FQGNSA. This CDR3 has 16 amino acids. The CDR3 reads CASSLAGQGIGYEQYF. As DNA, the CDR3 is TGTGCCAGCAGCTTGGCAGGACAGGGAATAGGCTACGAGCAGTACTTC.

This clonotype was found many times. V usage is TRBV5-1 and J usage is TRBJ2-5, with D uncertain. Germline CDR1 is SGHRS and CDR2 is YFSETQ. There are 13 residues in the CDR3. Trimming left V 5 bases short and J 2 bases short, with 10 bases between. CDR3 sequence: CASRTFQQETQYF. Here the CDR3 DNA reads TGCGCCAGCAGAACTTTCCAGCAAGAGACCCAGTACTTC.

J is TRBJ2-7 and V is TRBV29-1; D perhaps matches TRBD1 (5 bases). Trimming stripped 0 bases from V and 6 bases from J, with 12 bases between. Germline values: CDR1 SQVTM, CDR2 ANQGSEA. CDR3 length equals 13 residues. Here the CDR3 reads CSVEDPQGSEQYF. CDR3 nucleotide sequence: TGCAGCGTTGAAGATCCTCAGGGTTCCGAGCAGTACTTC.

This clonotype was recorded many times. The chain links TRBV20-1 to TRBJ2-1; D possibly uses TRBD1 or TRBD2 (6 bases each). V was trimmed by 0 bases and J by 12 bases, leaving 15 bases between them. CDR1 is DFQATT, CDR2 SNEGSKA, per germline (reference sequence). The CDR3 spans 13 residues. The chain's CDR3 is CSARDLRRGTQFF. As DNA, the CDR3 is TGCAGTGCTAGAGATCTCAGGAGGGGGACGCAGTTCTTC.

This clonotype was seen ten or more times. V gene TRBV6-5 combines with J gene TRBJ2-3, with 7 bases lining up with TRBD1. Germline CDR1 and CDR2: MNHEY and SVGAGI. V was clipped by 2 bases and J by 0 bases; unmatched bases: 8. There are 17 residues in the CDR3. CDR3: CASSYGGQRLSTDTQYF. CDR3 nucleotide sequence: TGTGCCAGCAGTTACGGGGGACAGAGGCTAAGCACAGATACGCAGTATTTT.

The chain carries TRBV5-6 and TRBJ2-2; D gene ambiguous. There are 15 residues in the CDR3. V gave up 0 bases and J gave up 5 bases, with 11 bases separating them. CDR1 is SGHDT, CDR2 YYEEEE, per germline. Here the CDR3 reads CASSLGFVSTGELFF. The CDR3 nucleotides are TGTGCCAGCAGCTTGGGTTTCGTTTCGACCGGGGAGCTGTTTTTT. The full variable domain, in which reference TRBV5-6 and TRBJ2-2 provide the parts outside the CDR3, is DAGVTQSPTHLIKTRGQQVTLRCSPKSGHDTVSWYQQALGQGPQFIFQYYEEEERQRGNFPDRFSGHQFPNYSSELNVNALLLGDSALYLCASSLGFVSTGELFFGEGSRLTVL.

The chain employs TRBV28 and TRBJ2-7; 8 bases agree with TRBD2. CDR1 is MDHEN and CDR2 is SYDVKM in the germline V gene. V trimming: 7 bases; J trimming: 4 bases; junction bases outside the gene matches: 6. This CDR3 has 13 residues. CDR3 nucleotide sequence: TGTGCCAGCATAACGGGAGGGCTATACGAGCAGTACTTC. Its translation: CASITGGLYEQYF.

The chain is built from TRBV24-1 and TRBJ2-5; 7 positions match TRBD1. Germline V gives CDR1 KGHDR, CDR2 SFDVKD. The CDR3 has 15 amino acids. V lost 4 bases to trimming and J lost 4 bases; unmatched junction nucleotides: 8. This CDR3 reads CATSDPGTDLETQYF. DNA for the CDR3: TGTGCCACCAGTGACCCCGGGACAGATTTAGAGACCCAGTACTTC.

This clonotype was counted at least ten times. The chain joins TRBV4-3 to TRBJ2-2, with TRBD2 matching 10 bases. The length of the CDR3 is 24 residues. V shed 0 bases and J 8 bases; nucleotides not matched to a gene: 30. CDR1 LGHNA and CDR2 YSLEER come from the germline V gene. Here the CDR3 DNA reads TGCGCCAGCAGCCAAGATTATCAGTTGCGGCTAGCGGGAGAGGGCAGCCTCGAGGCGGGGGAGCTGTTTTTT. This encodes CASSQDYQLRLAGEGSLEAGELFF.

This clonotype was detected ten times or more. The rearrangement links TRBV20-1 to TRBJ2-3; D is possibly TRBD2 (6 bases). Germline V CDR1 and CDR2: DFQATT, SNEGSKA (reference sequence). V was clipped by 6 bases and J by 11 bases, with 21 bases between them. The CDR3 sequence is 13 residues long. CDR3 residues: CSARTGETPWQYF. CDR3 DNA: TGCAGTGCGAGGACGGGGGAAACCCCCTGGCAGTATTTT.

This clonotype appeared many times. This chain joins TRBV20-1 and TRBJ2-1; no reliable D call. The CDR3 covers 13 residues. Per germline, CDR1 DFQATT and CDR2 SNEGSKA (reference sequence). Trimming shortened V by 6 bases and J by 7 bases, and 16 bases separated the two germline ends. CDR3 DNA sequence: TGCAGTGCCCCCGCTCGCCTTAAGAATGAGCAGTTCTTC. Residues: CSAPARLKNEQFF.

This chain joins TRBV7-2 and TRBJ2-3, with 10 bases matching TRBD2. Germline V gene data show CDR1 as SGHTA and CDR2 as FQGNSA. V shed 5 bases and J 2 bases; nucleotides not matched to a gene: 7. The CDR3 has 16 amino acids. The CDR3 DNA is TGTGCCAGCAGCCAAAAGCGGGGGGGTCCCACAGATACGCAGTATTTT. This translates into CASSQKRGGPTDTQYF.

The V gene is TRBV12-3 or TRBV12-4, the J gene TRBJ1-5; D ambiguous. V was trimmed by 2 bases and J by 2 bases, leaving 16 bases between them. This CDR3 has 17 residues. The CDR3 nucleotides read TGTGCCAGCAGTTTATTCCTTTTGGGCGGAGGCAATCAGCCCCAGCATTTT. It yields the protein CASSLFLLGGGNQPQHF.

This rearrangement joins TRBV5-4 to TRBJ1-2; D remains unclear. V lost 0 bases to trimming and J lost 8 bases, with 11 bases between them. The CDR3 contains 13 residues. Per germline, CDR1 SGHNT and CDR2 YYREEE (reference sequence). The CDR3 DNA follows: TGTGCCAGCAGCTTGGACCAGTTAGGCGGCTACACCTTC. This translates into CASSLDQLGGYTF.

The chain carries TRBV27 and TRBJ2-3; D is unresolved. V was clipped by 3 bases and J by 6 bases, with 13 bases between them. The CDR3 is made up of 14 amino acids. The germline V gene encodes CDR1 MNHEY and CDR2 SMNVEV (reference sequence). CDR3: CASSLETPGDTQYF. CDR3 bases: TGTGCCAGCAGTTTGGAGACCCCCGGGGATACGCAGTATTTT.

There are a few counts of this clonotype. The rearrangement joins TRBV20-1 to TRBJ1-2, with 10 bases that match TRBD1. With V trimmed by 5 bases and J by 7 bases, 7 bases remained unmatched. The germline V gene has CDR1 DFQATT and CDR2 SNEGSKA (reference sequence). CDR3 length: 13 residues. CDR3 protein: CSAGRQGAAGYTF. DNA for the CDR3: TGCAGTGCTGGAAGACAGGGGGCGGCTGGCTACACCTTC.

Only a few counts were recorded for this clonotype. The chain combines TRBV7-8 with TRBJ1-6; a weak D match, TRBD1 (5 bases). The ends were cut back, 1 base at V and 7 bases at J, with 8 bases in the middle. CDR3 size: 14 residues. CDR1 SGHVS and CDR2 FQNEAQ come from the germline V gene. The CDR3 nucleotides are TGTGCCAGCAGCTTAGAACAGGCGAATTCACCCCTCCACTTT. It specifies CASSLEQANSPLHF.

This clonotype showed up just a few times. The V call is TRBV11-2, the J call TRBJ2-1; weak D call: TRBD2 (5 bases). Trimming left V 2 bases short and J 4 bases short, with 15 bases between. Germline V gene lookup returns CDR1 SGHAT and CDR2 FQNNGV. This CDR3 has 16 amino acids. The CDR3 DNA follows: TGTGCCAGCAGCTTACAGTTCGGGGTCGGGTACAATGAGCAGTTCTTC. It yields the protein CASSLQFGVGYNEQFF.

The chain has TRBV5-1 and TRBJ2-1; the D call may be TRBD1 or TRBD2 (5 bases each). The CDR3 runs to 15 residues. V dropped 2 bases and J dropped 12 bases, with 21 bases sitting between them. The V gene's germline CDR1 is SGHRS and CDR2 YFSETQ. The DNA for the CDR3 is TGCGCCAGCAGCTTTAACTGGGACCTCGACAAGGGGCAGTTCTTC. Its protein is CASSFNWDLDKGQFF.

This chain links TRBV7-8 with TRBJ2-1; D unresolved. From germline, CDR1 is SGHVS and CDR2 FQNEAQ. The V end lost 2 bases, the J end lost 6 bases, and 5 bases lay between the germline ends. The CDR3 contains 12 residues. CDR3 residues: CASSLHLNEQFF. The CDR3 nucleotides read TGTGCCAGCAGCTTACACCTCAATGAGCAGTTCTTC.

This clonotype was observed a handful of times. This chain joins TRBV28 and TRBJ2-5; perhaps D is TRBD1 or TRBD2 (6 bases each). CDR1 is MDHEN and CDR2 is SYDVKM in the germline V gene. The V end lost 6 bases, the J end lost 5 bases, and 16 bases lay between the germline ends. The CDR3 length is 14 residues. Here the CDR3 reads CASSPQGRGETQYF. CDR3 bases: TGTGCCAGCAGCCCACAGGGTCGGGGGGAGACCCAGTACTTC.

The chain links TRBV5-4 to TRBJ1-2, with 7 bases identical to TRBD1. Germline CDR1 SGHNT, CDR2 YYREEE (reference sequence). The CDR3 covers 14 residues. Losses at the gene ends were 5 bases for V and 2 bases for J; bases not matched to a gene: 6. CDR3 loop: CASREMTGNYGYTF. In DNA form, the CDR3 reads TGTGCCAGCAGAGAGATGACAGGGAACTATGGCTACACCTTC.

In regard to this clonotype: The junction departs from the called germline gene at one end, perhaps through a read error. The chain employs TRBV20-1 and TRBJ2-5, with D maybe TRBD2 (6 bases). CDR1 DFQATT and CDR2 SNEGSKA come from the germline V gene (reference sequence). This CDR3 contains 14 residues. The CDR3 region has the DNA TGCAGTGCTATTATGCGGGGACCCCTTGAGACCCAGAACTTC. Its protein is CSAIMRGPLETQNF.

This clonotype has a handful of counts. The chain employs TRBV18 and TRBJ2-1, with D possibly TRBD1 on 6 matching bases. Germline V gene sequence: CDR1 KGHSH, CDR2 LQKENI. V dropped 3 bases and J dropped 2 bases, with 11 bases sitting between them. The CDR3 is 15 residues long. The CDR3 region is CASSPGQTTYNEQFF. CDR3 nucleotides: TGTGCCAGCTCACCCGGACAGACGACCTACAATGAGCAGTTCTTC.

The gene calls are TRBV14 and TRBJ1-2; 7 bases map to TRBD1. With 3 bases clipped from V and 4 bases from J, the junction kept 8 bases outside the gene matches. This CDR3 has 15 amino acids. The germline CDR1 and CDR2 sequences are SGHDN and FVKESK. The CDR3 DNA sequence: TGTGCCAGCAGCCAGGCTGGGACAGCGCTCTATGGCTACACCTTC. Protein: CASSQAGTALYGYTF.

This clonotype was found many times. V gene TRBV4-2 combines with J gene TRBJ1-3; D not resolved. The germline gives CDR1 LGHNA, CDR2 YNFKEQ. V was pared by 0 bases and J by 7 bases, with 10 bases between. The CDR3 extends over 14 amino acids. The CDR3 DNA is TGTGCCAGCAGCCAAGATAAGGCGGGGAACACCATATATTTT. Protein sequence: CASSQDKAGNTIYF.

This clonotype has a count of ten or more. The chain carries TRBV2 and TRBJ2-1; either TRBD1 or TRBD2 may supply D (5 bases each). Trimming removed 6 bases at V and 1 base at J, with 13 bases between. The CDR3 consists of 15 residues. Germline V lookup: CDR1 SNHLY, CDR2 FYNNEI. CDR3 in DNA: TGTGCCAGCAGCGCCGGGACCCTGTCCTACAATGAGCAGTTCTTC. Protein sequence: CASSAGTLSYNEQFF.

This chain connects TRBV24-1 to TRBJ2-1; TRBD1 aligns across 8 bases. V lost 9 bases and J lost 6; bases outside the gene matches: 9. The CDR3 consists of 14 residues. The germline V gene has CDR1 KGHDR and CDR2 SFDVKD. CDR3 in DNA: TGTGCCACCGCGAACAGGGGGTACAGCAATGAGCAGTTCTTC. Encoded protein: CATANRGYSNEQFF.

This clonotype was seen more than once but under ten times. The chain is built from TRBV12-3 or TRBV12-4 and TRBJ1-5, with D possibly being TRBD1 (5 bases). The CDR3 has 14 residues. The ends were cut back, 6 bases at V and 9 bases at J, with 18 bases in the middle. CDR3 loop: CASSSLGVLGPQHF. The CDR3 region has the DNA TGTGCCAGCAGCTCCTTGGGGGTCCTAGGGCCCCAGCATTTT.

The genes are TRBV5-1 and TRBJ2-3; no clear D gene. The V gene's germline CDR1 is SGHRS and CDR2 YFSETQ. The ends were cut back, 1 base at V and 5 bases at J, with 8 bases in the middle. CDR3 length: 13 residues. DNA of the CDR3: TGCGCCAGCAGCTTGCCCTCAAGAGATACGCAGTATTTT. This translates into CASSLPSRDTQYF.

This clonotype was recorded a few times. The rearrangement links TRBV18 to TRBJ2-5; 9 nucleotides match TRBD2. CDR3 size: 16 residues. Germline assignment: CDR1 KGHSH and CDR2 LQKENI. J was trimmed by 3 bases and V by 3 bases; bases with no gene match: 8. This CDR3 is CASSPQRVAGEETQYF. The CDR3 DNA reads as TGTGCCAGCTCACCGCAAAGGGTAGCGGGAGAAGAGACCCAGTACTTC.